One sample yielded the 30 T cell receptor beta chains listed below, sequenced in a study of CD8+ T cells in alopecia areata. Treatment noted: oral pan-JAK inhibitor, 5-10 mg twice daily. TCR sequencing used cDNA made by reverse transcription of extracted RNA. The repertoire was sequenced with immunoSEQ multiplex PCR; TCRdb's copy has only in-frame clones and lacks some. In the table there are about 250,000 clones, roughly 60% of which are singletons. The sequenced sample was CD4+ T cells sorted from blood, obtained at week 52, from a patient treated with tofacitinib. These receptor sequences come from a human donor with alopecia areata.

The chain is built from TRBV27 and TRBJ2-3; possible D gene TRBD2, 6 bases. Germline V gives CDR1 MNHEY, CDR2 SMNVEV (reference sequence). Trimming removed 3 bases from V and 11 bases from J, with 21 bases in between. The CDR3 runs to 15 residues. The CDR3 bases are TGTGCCAGCAGTTTGGCGGGGAGGACCCCAAGTGAGCAGTATTTT. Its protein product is CASSLAGRTPSEQYF.

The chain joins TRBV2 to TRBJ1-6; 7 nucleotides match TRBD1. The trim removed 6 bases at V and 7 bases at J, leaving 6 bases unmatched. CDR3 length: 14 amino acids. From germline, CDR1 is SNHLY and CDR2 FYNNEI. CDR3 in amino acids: CASRKTGWNSPLHF. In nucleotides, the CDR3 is TGTGCCAGCAGAAAGACAGGGTGGAATTCACCCCTCCACTTT.

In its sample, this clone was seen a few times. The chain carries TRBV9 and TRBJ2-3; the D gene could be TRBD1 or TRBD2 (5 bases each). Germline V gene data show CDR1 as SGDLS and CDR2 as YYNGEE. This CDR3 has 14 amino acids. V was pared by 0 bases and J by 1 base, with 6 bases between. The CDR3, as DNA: TGTGCCAGCAGCGTAGTGGGGGGCACAGATACGCAGTATTTT. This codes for CASSVVGGTDTQYF.

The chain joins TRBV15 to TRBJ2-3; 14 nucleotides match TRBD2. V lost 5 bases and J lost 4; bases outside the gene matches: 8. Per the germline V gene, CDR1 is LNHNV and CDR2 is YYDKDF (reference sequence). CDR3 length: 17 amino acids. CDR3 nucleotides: TGTGCCACCAGCGCCCGACTAGCGGGGGGGCCCCCAGATACGCAGTATTTT. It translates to CATSARLAGGPPDTQYF.

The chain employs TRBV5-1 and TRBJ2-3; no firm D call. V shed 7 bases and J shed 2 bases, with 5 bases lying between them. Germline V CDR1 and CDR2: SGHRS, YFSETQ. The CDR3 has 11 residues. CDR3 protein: CASGSTDTQYF. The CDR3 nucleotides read TGCGCCAGCGGTTCCACAGATACGCAGTATTTT. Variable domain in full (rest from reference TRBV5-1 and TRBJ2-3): KAGVTQTPRYLIKTRGQQVTLSCSPISGHRSVSWYQQTPGQGLQFLFEYFSETQRNKGNFPGRFSGRQFSNSRSEMNVSTLELGDSALYLCASGSTDTQYFGPGTRLTVL.

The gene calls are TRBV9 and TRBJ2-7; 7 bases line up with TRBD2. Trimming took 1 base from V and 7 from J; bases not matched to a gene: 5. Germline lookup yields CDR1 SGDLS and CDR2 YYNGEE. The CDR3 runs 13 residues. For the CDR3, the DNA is TGTGCCAGCAGCGTATCACCGCGGGAGGAGCAGTACTTC. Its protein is CASSVSPREEQYF.

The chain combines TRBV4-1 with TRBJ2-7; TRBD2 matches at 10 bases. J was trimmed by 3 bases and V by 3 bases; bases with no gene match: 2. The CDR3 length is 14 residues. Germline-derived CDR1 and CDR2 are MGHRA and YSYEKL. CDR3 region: CASSHSSGGYEQYF. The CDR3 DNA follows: TGCGCCAGCAGCCACTCTAGCGGGGGCTACGAGCAGTACTTC.

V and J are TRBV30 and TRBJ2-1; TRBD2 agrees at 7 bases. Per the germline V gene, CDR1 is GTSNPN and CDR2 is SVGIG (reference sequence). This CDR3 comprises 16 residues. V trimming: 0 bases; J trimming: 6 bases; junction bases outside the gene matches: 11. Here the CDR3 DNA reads TGTGCCTGGAGTGTGTGGCCGGCTAGCGGACGCAATGAGCAGTTCTTC. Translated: CAWSVWPASGRNEQFF.

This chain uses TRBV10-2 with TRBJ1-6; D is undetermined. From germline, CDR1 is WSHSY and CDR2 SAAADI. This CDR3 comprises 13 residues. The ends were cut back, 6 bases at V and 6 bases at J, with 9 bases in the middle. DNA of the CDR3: TGCGCCAGCAGGGACGCGGGTAATTCACCCCTCCACTTT. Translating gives CASRDAGNSPLHF.

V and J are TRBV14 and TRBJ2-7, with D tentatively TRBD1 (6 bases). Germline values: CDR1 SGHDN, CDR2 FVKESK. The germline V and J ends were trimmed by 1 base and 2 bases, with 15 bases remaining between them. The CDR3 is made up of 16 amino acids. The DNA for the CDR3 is TGTGCCAGCAGCCAAGGGGGACATTGGGATACCTACGAGCAGTACTTC. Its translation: CASSQGGHWDTYEQYF.

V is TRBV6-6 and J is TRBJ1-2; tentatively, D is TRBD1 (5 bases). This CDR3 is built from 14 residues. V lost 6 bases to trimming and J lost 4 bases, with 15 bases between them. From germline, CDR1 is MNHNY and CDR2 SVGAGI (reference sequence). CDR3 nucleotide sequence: TGTGCCAGCAGGGAGAGGGGACCGCCCTATGGCTACACCTTC. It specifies CASRERGPPYGYTF.

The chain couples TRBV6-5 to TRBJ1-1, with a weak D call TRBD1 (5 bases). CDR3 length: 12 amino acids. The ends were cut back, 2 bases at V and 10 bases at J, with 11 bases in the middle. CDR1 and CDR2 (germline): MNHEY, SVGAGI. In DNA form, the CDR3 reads TGTGCCAGCAGTTACGGGTCAGGGCGAGCTTTCTTT. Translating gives CASSYGSGRAFF.

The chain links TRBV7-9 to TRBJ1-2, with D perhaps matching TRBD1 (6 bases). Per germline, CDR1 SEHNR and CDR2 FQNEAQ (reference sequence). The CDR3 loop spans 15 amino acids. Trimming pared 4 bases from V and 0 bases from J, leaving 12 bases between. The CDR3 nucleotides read TGTGCCAGCAGCTCCCGACAGGTAGCTAACTATGGCTACACCTTC. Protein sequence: CASSSRQVANYGYTF. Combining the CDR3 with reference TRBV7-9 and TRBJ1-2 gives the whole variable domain DTGVSQNPRHKITKRGQNVTFRCDPISEHNRLYWYRQTLGQGPEFLTYFQNEAQLEKSRLLSDRFSAERPKGSFSTLEIQRTEQGDSAMYLCASSSRQVANYGYTFGSGTRLTVV.

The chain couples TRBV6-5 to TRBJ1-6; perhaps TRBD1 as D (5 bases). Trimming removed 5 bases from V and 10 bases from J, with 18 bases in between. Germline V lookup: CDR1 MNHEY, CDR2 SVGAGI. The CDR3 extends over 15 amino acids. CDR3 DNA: TGTGCCAGCAGTCCCCCGGGGCAGGGTTTATCACCCCTCCACTTT. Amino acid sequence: CASSPPGQGLSPLHF.

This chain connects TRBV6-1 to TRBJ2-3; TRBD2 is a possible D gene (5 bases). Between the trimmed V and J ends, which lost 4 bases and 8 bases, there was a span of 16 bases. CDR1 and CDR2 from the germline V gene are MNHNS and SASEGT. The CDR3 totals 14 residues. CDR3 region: CASSGAPVRGTQYF. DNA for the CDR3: TGTGCCAGCAGTGGAGCCCCTGTTCGGGGTACGCAGTATTTT.

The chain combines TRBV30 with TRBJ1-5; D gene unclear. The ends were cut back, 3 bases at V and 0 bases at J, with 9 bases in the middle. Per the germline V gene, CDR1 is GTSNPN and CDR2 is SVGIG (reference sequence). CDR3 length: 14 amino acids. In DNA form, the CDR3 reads TGTGCCTGGAGCCAAGACCCTAGCAATCAGCCCCAGCATTTT. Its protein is CAWSQDPSNQPQHF.

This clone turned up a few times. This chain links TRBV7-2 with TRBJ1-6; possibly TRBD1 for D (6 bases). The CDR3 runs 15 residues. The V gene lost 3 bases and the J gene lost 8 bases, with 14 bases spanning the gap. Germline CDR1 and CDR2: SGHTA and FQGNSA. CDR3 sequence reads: CASSLWGALDSPLHF. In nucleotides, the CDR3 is TGTGCCAGCAGCTTGTGGGGGGCGTTGGATTCACCCCTCCACTTT. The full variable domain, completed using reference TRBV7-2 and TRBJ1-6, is GAGVSQSPSNKVTEKGKDVELRCDPISGHTALYWYRQSLGQGLEFLIYFQGNSAPDKSGLPSDRFSAERTGGSVSTLTIQRTQQEDSAVYLCASSLWGALDSPLHFGNGTRLTVT.

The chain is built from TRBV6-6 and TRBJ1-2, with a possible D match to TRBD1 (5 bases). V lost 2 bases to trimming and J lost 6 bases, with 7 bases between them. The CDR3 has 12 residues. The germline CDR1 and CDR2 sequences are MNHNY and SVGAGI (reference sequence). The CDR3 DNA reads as TGTGCCAGCAGTTACCTGGGGCATGGCTACACCTTC. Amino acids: CASSYLGHGYTF.

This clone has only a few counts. As DNA, the CDR3 is TGCGCCAGCAGCTTGGAGGGACGGAACACCGGGGAGCTGTTTTTT. Amino acids: CASSLEGRNTGELFF. The gene calls are TRBV5-1 and TRBJ2-2; D might be TRBD1 or TRBD2, each matching 5 bases. CDR1 is SGHRS, CDR2 YFSETQ, per germline. This CDR3 has 15 residues. Trimming shortened V by 0 bases and J by 1 base, and 7 bases separated the two germline ends. The whole variable domain, filled in from reference TRBV5-1 and TRBJ2-2, reads KAGVTQTPRYLIKTRGQQVTLSCSPISGHRSVSWYQQTPGQGLQFLFEYFSETQRNKGNFPGRFSGRQFSNSRSEMNVSTLELGDSALYLCASSLEGRNTGELFFGEGSRLTVL.

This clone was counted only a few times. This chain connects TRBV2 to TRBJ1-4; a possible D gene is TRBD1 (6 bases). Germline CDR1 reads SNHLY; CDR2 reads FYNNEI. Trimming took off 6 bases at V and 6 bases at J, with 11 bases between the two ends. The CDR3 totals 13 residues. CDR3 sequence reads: CASRTEGDEKLFF. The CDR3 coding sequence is TGTGCCAGCAGGACCGAGGGGGATGAAAAACTGTTTTTT.

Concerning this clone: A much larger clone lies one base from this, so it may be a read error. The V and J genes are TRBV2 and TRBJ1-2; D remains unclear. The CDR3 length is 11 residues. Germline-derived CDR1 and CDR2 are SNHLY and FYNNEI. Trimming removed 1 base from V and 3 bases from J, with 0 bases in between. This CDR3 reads CASSEDYGYTF. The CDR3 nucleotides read TGTGCCAGCAGTGAAGACTATGGCTACACCTTC.

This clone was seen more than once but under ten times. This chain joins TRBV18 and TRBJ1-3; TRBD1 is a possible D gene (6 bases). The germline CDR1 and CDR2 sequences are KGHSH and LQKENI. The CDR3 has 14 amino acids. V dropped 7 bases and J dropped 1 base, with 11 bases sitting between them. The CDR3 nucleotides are TGTGCCAGCTTGCGGGGGGCGTCTGGAAACACCATATATTTT. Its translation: CASLRGASGNTIYF.

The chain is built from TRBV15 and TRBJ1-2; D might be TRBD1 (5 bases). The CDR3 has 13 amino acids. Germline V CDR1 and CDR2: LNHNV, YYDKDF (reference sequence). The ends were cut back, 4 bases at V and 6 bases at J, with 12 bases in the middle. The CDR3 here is CATSTRGTHGYTF. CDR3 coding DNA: TGTGCCACCAGCACGAGGGGAACCCATGGCTACACCTTC.

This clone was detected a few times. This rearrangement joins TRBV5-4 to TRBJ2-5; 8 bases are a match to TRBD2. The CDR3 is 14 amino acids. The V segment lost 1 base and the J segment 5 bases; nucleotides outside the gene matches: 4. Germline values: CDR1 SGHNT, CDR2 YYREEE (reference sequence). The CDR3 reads CASSLLASGETQYF. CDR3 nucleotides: TGTGCCAGCAGCTTGTTGGCTAGCGGGGAGACCCAGTACTTC.

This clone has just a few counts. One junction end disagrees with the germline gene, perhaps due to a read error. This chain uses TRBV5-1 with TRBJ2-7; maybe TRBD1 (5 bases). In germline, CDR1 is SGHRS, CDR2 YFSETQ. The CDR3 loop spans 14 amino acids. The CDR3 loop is CASSLRGPSFEQYF. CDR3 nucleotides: TGCGCCAGCAGCTTAAGGGGTCCCTCCTTCGAGCAGTACTTC.

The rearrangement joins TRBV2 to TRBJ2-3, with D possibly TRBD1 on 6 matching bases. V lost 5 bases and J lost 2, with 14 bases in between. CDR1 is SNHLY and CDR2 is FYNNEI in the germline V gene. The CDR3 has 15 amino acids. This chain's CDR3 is CASSRGTRITDTQYF. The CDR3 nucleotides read TGTGCCAGCAGTCGAGGGACAAGAATCACAGATACGCAGTATTTT.

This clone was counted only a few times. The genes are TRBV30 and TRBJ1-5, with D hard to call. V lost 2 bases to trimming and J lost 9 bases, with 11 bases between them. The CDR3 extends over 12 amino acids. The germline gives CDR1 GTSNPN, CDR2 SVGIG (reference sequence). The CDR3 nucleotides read TGTGCCTGGAGTTCGGGCAAGAGGCCCCAGCATTTT. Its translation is CAWSSGKRPQHF.

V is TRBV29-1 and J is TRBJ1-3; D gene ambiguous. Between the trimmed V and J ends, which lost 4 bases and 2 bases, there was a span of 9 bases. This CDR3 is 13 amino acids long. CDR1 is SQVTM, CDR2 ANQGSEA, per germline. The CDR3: CSVGLGPGNTIYF. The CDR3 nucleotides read TGCAGCGTTGGTCTCGGGCCTGGAAACACCATATATTTT. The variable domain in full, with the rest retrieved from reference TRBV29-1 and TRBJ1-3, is SAVISQKPSRDICQRGTSLTIQCQVDSQVTMMFWYRQQPGQSLTLIATANQGSEATYESGFVIDKFPISRPNLTFSTLTVSNMSPEDSSIYLCSVGLGPGNTIYFGEGSWLTVV.

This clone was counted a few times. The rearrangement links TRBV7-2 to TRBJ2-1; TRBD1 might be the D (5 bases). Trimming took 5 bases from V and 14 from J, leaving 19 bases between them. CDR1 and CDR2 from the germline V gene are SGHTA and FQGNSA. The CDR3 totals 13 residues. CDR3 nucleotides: TGTGCCAGCAGCCCCGCCCGGCAGGGAAGAGAGTTCTTC. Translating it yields CASSPARQGREFF.

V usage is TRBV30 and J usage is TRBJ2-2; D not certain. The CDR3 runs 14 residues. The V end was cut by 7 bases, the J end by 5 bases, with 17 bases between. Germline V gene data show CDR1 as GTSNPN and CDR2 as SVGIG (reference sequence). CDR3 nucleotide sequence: TGTGCCTCATCCTCAAGCCTGGGTACCGGGGAGCTGTTTTTT. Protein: CASSSSLGTGELFF. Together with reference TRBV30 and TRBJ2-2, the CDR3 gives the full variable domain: SQTIHQWPATLVQPVGSPLSLECTVEGTSNPNLYWYRQAAGRGLQLLFYSVGIGQISSEVPQNLSASRPQDRQFILSSKKLLLSDSGFYLCASSSSLGTGELFFGEGSRLTVL.